The 3 T cell receptor beta chains below were found in one sample sequenced in a study of control samples from healthy donors and cancer patients. Sequencing was performed with immunoSEQ multiplex PCR; in TCRdb, only in-frame clones are kept and a portion is missing. This sample yields about 95,000 clones, of which approximately 90% are seen a single time; roughly 0.9% belongs to the top ten. Source material: blood. The receptors were sampled from a woman in her 30s in good health.

V usage is TRBV19 and J usage is TRBJ2-7; 10 nucleotides match TRBD1. The trim removed 9 bases at V and 5 bases at J, leaving 10 bases unmatched. The CDR3 consists of 14 residues. Looked up from germline, CDR1 is LNHDA and CDR2 is SQIVND (reference sequence). The CDR3 spells CARRARQGAHEQYF. CDR3 DNA sequence: TGTGCCAGGCGCGCGCGACAGGGGGCCCACGAGCAGTACTTC.

This chain joins TRBV6-5 and TRBJ1-2, with D tentatively TRBD1 (6 bases). CDR1 MNHEY and CDR2 SVGAGI come from the germline V gene. Trimming left V 0 bases short and J 4 bases short, with 15 bases between. CDR3 size: 16 residues. The CDR3 spells CASSYSRGGESYGYTF. The CDR3 coding sequence is TGTGCCAGCAGTTACTCAAGGGGGGGAGAGTCCTATGGCTACACCTTC.

V gene TRBV5-1 combines with J gene TRBJ2-5, with TRBD2 identical over 10 bases. The CDR3 contains 15 residues. Trimming took 4 bases from V and 5 from J; bases not matched to a gene: 8. Germline loops: CDR1 SGHRS, CDR2 YFSETQ. CDR3 in DNA: TGCGCCAGCAGCCCCCCGCTAGCGGGGGAGGAGACCCAGTACTTC. It yields the protein CASSPPLAGEETQYF.